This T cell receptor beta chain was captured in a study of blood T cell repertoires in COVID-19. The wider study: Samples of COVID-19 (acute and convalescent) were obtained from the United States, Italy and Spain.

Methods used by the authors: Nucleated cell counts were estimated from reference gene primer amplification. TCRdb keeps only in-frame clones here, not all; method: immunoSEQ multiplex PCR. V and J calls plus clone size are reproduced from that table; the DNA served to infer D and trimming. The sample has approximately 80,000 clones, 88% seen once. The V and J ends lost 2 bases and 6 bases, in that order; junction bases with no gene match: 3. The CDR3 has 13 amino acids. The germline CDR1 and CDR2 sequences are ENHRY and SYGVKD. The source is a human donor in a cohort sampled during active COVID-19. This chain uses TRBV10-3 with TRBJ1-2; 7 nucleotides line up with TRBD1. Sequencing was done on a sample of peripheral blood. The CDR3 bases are TGTGCCATCAGTGAGCCGACAGGGAATGGCTACACCTTC. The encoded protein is CAISEPTGNGYTF.